Each of the 18 T cell receptor beta chains below was sequenced from the same sample in a study of T cells in Graves' hyperthyroidism and ophthalmopathy. The TCR beta CDR3 regions underwent amplification using RNA transcripts as the source. The TCR CDR3 first-round RT-PCR relied on the HTBI primer set. TCRdb passed the multiplex PCR reads through MiXCR, listing each CDR3 protein once. The table lists under 400,000 distinct CDR3 sequences, roughly 15% of them singletons. Input material: blood. The receptors shown here come from a woman between 55 and 75 years old with Graves' ophthalmopathy.

In this sample, this clonotype turned up many times. The chain joins TRBV7-8 to TRBJ2-2; TRBD2 matches 7 bases. Germline loops: CDR1 SGHVS, CDR2 FQNEAQ. CDR3 length: 15 amino acids. The V gene end was trimmed by 5 bases and the J gene end by 2 bases; junction bases not matched to a gene: 5. The DNA for the CDR3 is TGTGCCAGCAGCAAGGGGACTATCAACACCGGGGAGCTGTTTTTT. Translated: CASSKGTINTGELFF.

In its sample, this clonotype was seen many times. V usage is TRBV4-1 and J usage is TRBJ2-7, with 8 bases aligning to TRBD2. The CDR3 sequence is 17 residues long. Germline V gene data show CDR1 as MGHRA and CDR2 as YSYEKL. The V and J ends lost 1 base and 0 bases, in that order; junction bases with no gene match: 8. The CDR3 is CASSQAELAGVSYEQYF. In DNA, the CDR3 is TGCGCCAGCAGCCAAGCTGAGCTAGCGGGTGTCTCCTACGAGCAGTACTTC.

In this sample, this clonotype turned up many times. The genes are TRBV5-1 and TRBJ2-7, with D possibly matching TRBD2 (6 bases). The CDR3 has 15 residues. Germline V gives CDR1 SGHRS, CDR2 YFSETQ. V was cut by 0 bases and J by 2 bases, with 12 bases left in between. CDR3 in DNA: TGCGCCAGCAGCTTGGACCCCCGGGAGACCTACGAGCAGTACTTC. Protein: CASSLDPRETYEQYF.

V usage is TRBV19 and J usage is TRBJ2-1, with TRBD2 matching over 12 bases. The germline gives CDR1 LNHDA, CDR2 SQIVND (reference sequence). The V and J ends lost 8 bases and 12 bases, in that order; junction bases with no gene match: 14. CDR3 size: 15 residues. DNA for the CDR3: TGTGCCAGTGGACTAGCGGGAACTTCCCGGGGTGGGCAGTTCTTC. It encodes CASGLAGTSRGGQFF.

The table lists this clonotype with many counts. The chain joins TRBV28 to TRBJ1-5; TRBD1 matches 8 bases. The CDR3 length is 14 residues. The V gene end was trimmed by 7 bases and the J gene end by 5 bases; junction bases not matched to a gene: 7. Germline values: CDR1 MDHEN, CDR2 SYDVKM. The CDR3, as DNA: TGTGCCAGCAACGCGGACAGGGCCTATCAGCCCCAGCATTTT. Amino acid sequence: CASNADRAYQPQHF.

The chain couples TRBV6-1 to TRBJ2-2; D not certain. The CDR3 is 13 residues long. Germline CDR1 and CDR2: MNHNS and SASEGT. Trimming took off 8 bases at V and 2 bases at J, with 9 bases between the two ends. CDR3 amino acids: CASRRSNTGELFF. The DNA of the CDR3 is TGTGCCAGCCGAAGGTCTAACACCGGGGAGCTGTTTTTT.

This clonotype has ten or more counts. The genes are TRBV12-3 or TRBV12-4 and TRBJ2-7, with TRBD2 matching over 7 bases. The ends lost 6 bases at V and 0 bases at J; junction bases unmatched: 5. The CDR3 runs 14 residues. The CDR3 is CASSEGGSSYEQYF. CDR3 DNA sequence: TGTGCCAGCAGCGAAGGCGGGAGCTCCTACGAGCAGTACTTC.

This clonotype was recorded at least ten times. This rearrangement joins TRBV20-1 to TRBJ2-3; TRBD2 aligns across 8 bases. The CDR3 loop spans 16 amino acids. J lost 0 bases, V lost 5 bases, and 10 bases had no gene match. Per germline, CDR1 DFQATT and CDR2 SNEGSKA (reference sequence). The CDR3 reads CSASTTSGASTDTQYF. CDR3 DNA sequence: TGCAGTGCTTCAACAACTAGCGGAGCTAGCACAGATACGCAGTATTTT.

There are a few counts of this clonotype. This chain connects TRBV5-1 to TRBJ2-7; TRBD1 aligns across 8 bases. The ends lost 3 bases at V and 3 bases at J; junction bases unmatched: 8. In germline, CDR1 is SGHRS, CDR2 YFSETQ. The CDR3 length is 15 residues. The CDR3 protein is CASSSPGQGIYEQYF. CDR3 nucleotides: TGCGCCAGCAGCTCACCCGGACAGGGTATCTACGAGCAGTACTTC.

The sample holds many counts of this clonotype. The CDR3 spells CASSFGRRTGDTDTQYF. CDR3 nucleotides: TGCGCCAGCAGCTTCGGCCGTCGGACAGGGGACACAGATACGCAGTATTTT. J is TRBJ2-3 and V is TRBV5-1; the match to TRBD1 covers 9 bases. Trimming removed 2 bases from V and 2 bases from J; junction bases left unmatched: 9. Germline V CDR1 and CDR2: SGHRS, YFSETQ. This CDR3 has 17 amino acids.

This clonotype was found many times. The chain combines TRBV20-1 with TRBJ2-1, with D possibly TRBD2 on 5 matching bases. V was trimmed by 0 bases and J by 7 bases, leaving 16 bases between them. The CDR3 is made up of 15 amino acids. Germline-derived CDR1 and CDR2 are DFQATT and SNEGSKA (reference sequence). CDR3 DNA: TGCAGTGCTAGAGATAGCGTTTTACGGATGAATGAGCAGTTCTTC. This codes for CSARDSVLRMNEQFF.

This clonotype was seen ten or more times. The J gene is TRBJ1-5, the V gene TRBV28, with TRBD1 matching 8 bases. Trimming removed 6 bases from V and 0 bases from J; junction bases left unmatched: 10. Germline V gene sequence: CDR1 MDHEN, CDR2 SYDVKM. This CDR3 contains 17 residues. The CDR3: CASSNGPGQASNQPQHF. The DNA for the CDR3 is TGTGCCAGCAGCAACGGACCGGGACAGGCTAGCAATCAGCCCCAGCATTTT.

The J gene is TRBJ1-1, the V gene TRBV25-1, with D maybe TRBD1 (5 bases). Germline CDR1 MGHDK, CDR2 SYGVNS. The CDR3 extends over 14 amino acids. V dropped 1 base and J dropped 4 bases, with 10 bases sitting between them. The CDR3 loop is CASSEFGDFTEAFF. CDR3 in DNA: TGTGCCAGCAGTGAATTTGGGGACTTCACTGAAGCTTTCTTT. Based on the CDR3 plus reference TRBV25-1 and TRBJ1-1, the full variable domain is EADIYQTPRYLVIGTGKKITLECSQTMGHDKMYWYQQDPGMELHLIHYSYGVNSTEKGDLSSESTVSRIRTEHFPLTLESARPSHTSQYLCASSEFGDFTEAFFGQGTRLTVV.

The J gene is TRBJ2-2, the V gene TRBV4-1; the D gene is possibly TRBD1 (7 bases). Per the germline V gene, CDR1 is MGHRA and CDR2 is YSYEKL. The V end lost 0 bases, the J end lost 6 bases, and 14 bases lay between the germline ends. The CDR3 extends over 16 amino acids. Written as DNA, the CDR3 is TGCGCCAGCAGCCAAGAGGGGAGGACAGGCGCCGGGGAGCTGTTTTTT. Its protein is CASSQEGRTGAGELFF.

This clonotype was counted a single time. A read error may explain this, as a much larger clone is one base away. The rearrangement joins TRBV12-3 or TRBV12-4 to TRBJ2-1, with no clear D. The CDR3 runs 16 residues. V gave up 4 bases and J gave up 0 bases, with 13 bases separating them. The CDR3 loop reads CASSSVPGPSYNEQFF. DNA of the CDR3: TGTGCCAGCAGTTCAGTTCCAGGCCCCTCCTACAATGAGCAGTTCTTC.

This clonotype was seen more than once but under ten times. V usage is TRBV28 and J usage is TRBJ1-5, with no clear D. The CDR3 consists of 12 residues. V was shortened by 6 bases and J by 4 bases, with 7 bases between the two germline ends. From germline, CDR1 is MDHEN and CDR2 SYDVKM. Here the CDR3 DNA reads TGTGCCAGCAGATCAGCGAATCAGCCCCAGCATTTT. It translates to CASRSANQPQHF.

This chain uses TRBV11-3 with TRBJ2-2; 8 bases align to TRBD1. Germline V gene lookup returns CDR1 SGHNT and CDR2 YENEEA. With V trimmed by 5 bases and J by 6 bases, 8 bases remained unmatched. CDR3 length: 15 amino acids. CDR3 coding DNA: TGTGCCAGCAGCACGAGACAGGGGAATTCCGGGGAGCTGTTTTTT. Protein product: CASSTRQGNSGELFF.

This clonotype was found a few times. The chain links TRBV7-3 to TRBJ1-1, with D possibly TRBD1 on 5 matching bases. Trimming pared 5 bases from V and 4 bases from J, leaving 11 bases between. Germline CDR1 reads SGHTA; CDR2 reads FQGTGA. The length of the CDR3 is 13 residues. DNA of the CDR3: TGTGCCAGCAGCGGGGGGGGAGGCACTGAAGCTTTCTTT. This encodes CASSGGGGTEAFF.